The subject of this entry is one T cell receptor (beta chain). As yet, its antigen is unknown. The data stem from a study of T cell responses to AZD1222 COVID-19 vaccine. The study's findings and limits: An increase in Spike-specific TCR breadth and depth was observed after two AZD1222 doses. Among those given AZD1222, only 5 to 7 were seropositive at baseline.

TCRdb's copy holds only in-frame clones and misses some; the assay was immunoSEQ multiplex PCR. The table lists 95,000 to 110,000 clones, 75% to 95% of them singletons, with about 6.8% in the top ten. This CDR3 has 14 residues. V lost 0 bases and J lost 6, with 10 bases in between. CDR1 and CDR2 (germline): SGDLS, YYNGEE. The source is an adult who received the AZD1222 COVID-19 vaccine. The chain combines TRBV9 with TRBJ1-5; maybe TRBD1 (5 bases). The source material was peripheral blood, sampled 28 days after the second AZD1222 dose. CDR3 amino acids: CASSVGGEGQPQHF. For the CDR3, the DNA is TGTGCCAGCAGCGTAGGAGGGGAAGGTCAGCCCCAGCATTTT.